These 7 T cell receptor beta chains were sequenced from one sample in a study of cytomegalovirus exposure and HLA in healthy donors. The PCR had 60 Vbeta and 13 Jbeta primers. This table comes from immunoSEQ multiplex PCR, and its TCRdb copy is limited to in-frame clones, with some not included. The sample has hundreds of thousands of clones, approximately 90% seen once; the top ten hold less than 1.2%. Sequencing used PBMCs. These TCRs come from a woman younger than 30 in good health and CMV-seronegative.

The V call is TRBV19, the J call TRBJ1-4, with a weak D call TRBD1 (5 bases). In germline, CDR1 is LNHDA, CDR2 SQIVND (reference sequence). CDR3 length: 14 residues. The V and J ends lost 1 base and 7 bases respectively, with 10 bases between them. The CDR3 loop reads CASSIGRTSEKLFF. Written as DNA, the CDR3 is TGTGCCAGTAGTATAGGTCGGACAAGTGAAAAACTGTTTTTT.

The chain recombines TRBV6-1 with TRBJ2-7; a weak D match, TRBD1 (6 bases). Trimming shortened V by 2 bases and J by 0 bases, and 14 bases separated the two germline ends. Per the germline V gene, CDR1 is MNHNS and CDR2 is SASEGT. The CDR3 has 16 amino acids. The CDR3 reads CASSETFDRPSYEQYF. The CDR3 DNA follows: TGTGCCAGCAGTGAAACGTTCGACAGGCCCTCCTACGAGCAGTACTTC.

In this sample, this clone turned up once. CDR3 coding DNA: TGCAGCGGCTCGACAGGGACGGGTAACTATGGCTACACCTTC. Protein product: CSGSTGTGNYGYTF. The chain recombines TRBV29-1 with TRBJ1-2; 7 bases are a match to TRBD1. Losses at the gene ends were 7 bases for V and 1 base for J; bases not matched to a gene: 9. This CDR3 region has 14 residues. Germline-derived CDR1 and CDR2 are SQVTM and ANQGSEA.

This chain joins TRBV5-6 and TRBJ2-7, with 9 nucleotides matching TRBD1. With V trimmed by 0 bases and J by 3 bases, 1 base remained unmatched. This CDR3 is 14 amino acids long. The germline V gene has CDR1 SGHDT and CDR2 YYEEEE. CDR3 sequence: CASSLGQGVYEQYF. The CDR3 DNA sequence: TGTGCCAGCAGCTTGGGACAGGGGGTCTACGAGCAGTACTTC.

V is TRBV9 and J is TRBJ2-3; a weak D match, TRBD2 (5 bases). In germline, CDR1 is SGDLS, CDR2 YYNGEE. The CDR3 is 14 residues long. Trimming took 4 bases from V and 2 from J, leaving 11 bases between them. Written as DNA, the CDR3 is TGTGCCAGCAGCCCACGGGGAGCCACAGATACGCAGTATTTT. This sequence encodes CASSPRGATDTQYF. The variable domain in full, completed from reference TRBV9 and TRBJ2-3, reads DSGVTQTPKHLITATGQRVTLRCSPRSGDLSVYWYQQSLDQGLQFLIQYYNGEERAKGNILERFSAQQFPDLHSELNLSSLELGDSALYFCASSPRGATDTQYFGPGTRLTVL.

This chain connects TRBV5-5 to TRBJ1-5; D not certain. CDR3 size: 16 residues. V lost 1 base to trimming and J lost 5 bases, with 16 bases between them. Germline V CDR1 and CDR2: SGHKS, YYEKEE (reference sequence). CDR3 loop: CASSLLFLATDQPQHF. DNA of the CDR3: TGTGCCAGCAGCTTGCTATTCCTAGCAACAGATCAGCCCCAGCATTTT.

The CDR3 region is CASSPDLRGSGELFF. CDR3 DNA sequence: TGTGCCAGCAGTCCGGACCTCAGGGGATCCGGGGAGCTGTTTTTT. The V and J genes are TRBV7-6 and TRBJ2-2; weak D call: TRBD1 (6 bases). V lost 6 bases, J lost 6 bases, and 17 bases lay in between. Looked up from germline, CDR1 is SGHVS and CDR2 is FNYEAQ. This CDR3 has 15 residues.